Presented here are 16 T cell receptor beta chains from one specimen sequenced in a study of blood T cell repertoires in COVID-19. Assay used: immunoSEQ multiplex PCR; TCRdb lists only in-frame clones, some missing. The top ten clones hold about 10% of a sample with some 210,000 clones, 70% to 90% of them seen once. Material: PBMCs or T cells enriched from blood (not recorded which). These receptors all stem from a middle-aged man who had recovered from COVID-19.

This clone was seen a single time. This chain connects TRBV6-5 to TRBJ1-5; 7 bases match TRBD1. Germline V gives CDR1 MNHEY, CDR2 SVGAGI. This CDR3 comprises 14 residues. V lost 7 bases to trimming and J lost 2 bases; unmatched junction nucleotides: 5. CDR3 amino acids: CASTVTGGNQPQHF. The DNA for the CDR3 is TGTGCCAGCACCGTAACAGGGGGCAATCAGCCCCAGCATTTT.

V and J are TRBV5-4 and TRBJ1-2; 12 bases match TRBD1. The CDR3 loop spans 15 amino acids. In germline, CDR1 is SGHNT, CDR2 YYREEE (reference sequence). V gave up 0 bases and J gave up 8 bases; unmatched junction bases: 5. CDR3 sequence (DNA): TGTGCCAGCAGCTTGGCGGGACAGGGGGCAGAGGGCTACACCTTC. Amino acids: CASSLAGQGAEGYTF.

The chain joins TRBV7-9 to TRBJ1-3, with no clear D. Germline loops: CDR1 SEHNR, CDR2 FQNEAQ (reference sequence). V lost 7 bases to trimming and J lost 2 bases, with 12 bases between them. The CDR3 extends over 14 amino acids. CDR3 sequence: CASTPQLAGNTIYF. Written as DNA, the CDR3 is TGTGCCAGCACCCCCCAGCTAGCTGGAAACACCATATATTTT.

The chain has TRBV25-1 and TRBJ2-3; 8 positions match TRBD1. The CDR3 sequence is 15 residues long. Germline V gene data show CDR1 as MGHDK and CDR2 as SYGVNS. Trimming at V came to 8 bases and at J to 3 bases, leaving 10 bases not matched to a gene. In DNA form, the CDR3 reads TGTGCCAGCGTTACCCAAACAGGGGGAACAGATACGCAGTATTTT. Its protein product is CASVTQTGGTDTQYF.

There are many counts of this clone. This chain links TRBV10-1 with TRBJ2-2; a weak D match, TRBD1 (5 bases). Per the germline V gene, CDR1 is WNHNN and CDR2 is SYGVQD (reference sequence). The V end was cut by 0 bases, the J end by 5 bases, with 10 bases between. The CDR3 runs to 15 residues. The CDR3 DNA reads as TGCGCCAGCAGTGAGTCGCCCAGGGTAACCGGGGAGCTGTTTTTT. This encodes CASSESPRVTGELFF.

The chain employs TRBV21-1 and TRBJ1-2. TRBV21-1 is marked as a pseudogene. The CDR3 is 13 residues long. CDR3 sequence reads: CASSKGSGDGYTF. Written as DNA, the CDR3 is TGTGCCAGCAGCAAAGGTTCGGGGGATGGCTACACCTTC.

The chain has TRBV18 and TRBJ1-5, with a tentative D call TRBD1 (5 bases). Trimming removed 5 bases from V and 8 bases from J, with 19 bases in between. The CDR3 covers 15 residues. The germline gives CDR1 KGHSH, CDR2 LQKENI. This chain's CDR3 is CASSSPRGGREPQHF. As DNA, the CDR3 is TGTGCCAGCTCATCGCCCCGTGGGGGGAGGGAGCCCCAGCATTTT.

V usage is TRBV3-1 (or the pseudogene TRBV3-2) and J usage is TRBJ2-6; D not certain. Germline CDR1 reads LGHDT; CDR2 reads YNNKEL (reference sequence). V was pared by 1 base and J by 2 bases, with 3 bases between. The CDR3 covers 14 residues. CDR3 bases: TGTGCCAGCAGCCAAGCCACTGGGGCCAACGTCCTGACTTTC. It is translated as CASSQATGANVLTF.

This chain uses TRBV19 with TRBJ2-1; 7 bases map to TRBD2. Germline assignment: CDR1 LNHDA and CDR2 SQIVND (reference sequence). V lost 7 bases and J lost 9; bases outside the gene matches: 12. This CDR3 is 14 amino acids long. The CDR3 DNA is TGTGCCAGTAACAGCGGGATACATCGCGGTGAGCAGTTCTTC. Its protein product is CASNSGIHRGEQFF.

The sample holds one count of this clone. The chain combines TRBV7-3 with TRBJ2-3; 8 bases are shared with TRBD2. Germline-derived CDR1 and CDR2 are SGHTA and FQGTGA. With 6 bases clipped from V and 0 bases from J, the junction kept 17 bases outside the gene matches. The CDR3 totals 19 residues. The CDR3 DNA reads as TGTGCCAGCAGTCCCCTCGCCGGGGGGGGGAAGGCTAGCACAGATACGCAGTATTTT. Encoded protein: CASSPLAGGGKASTDTQYF. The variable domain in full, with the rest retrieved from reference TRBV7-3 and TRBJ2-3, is GAGVSQTPSNKVTEKGKYVELRCDPISGHTALYWYRQSLGQGPEFLIYFQGTGAADDSGLPNDRFFAVRPEGSVSTLKIQRTERGDSAVYLCASSPLAGGGKASTDTQYFGPGTRLTVL.

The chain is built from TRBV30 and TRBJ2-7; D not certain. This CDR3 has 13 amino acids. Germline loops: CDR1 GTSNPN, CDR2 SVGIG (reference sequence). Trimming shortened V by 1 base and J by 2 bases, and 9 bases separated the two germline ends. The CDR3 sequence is CAWSDGGTYEQYF. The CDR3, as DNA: TGTGCCTGGAGTGACGGCGGCACCTACGAGCAGTACTTC.

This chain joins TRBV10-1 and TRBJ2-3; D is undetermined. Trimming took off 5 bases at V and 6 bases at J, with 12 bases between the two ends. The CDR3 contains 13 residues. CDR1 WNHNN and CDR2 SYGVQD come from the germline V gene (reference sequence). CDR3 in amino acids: CASSPRSGDTQYF. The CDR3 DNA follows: TGCGCCAGCAGTCCACGTTCCGGGGATACGCAGTATTTT.

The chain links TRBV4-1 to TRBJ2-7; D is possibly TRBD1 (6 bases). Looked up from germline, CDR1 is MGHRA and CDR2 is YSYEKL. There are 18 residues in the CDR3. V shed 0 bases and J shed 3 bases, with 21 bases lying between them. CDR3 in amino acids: CASSQDKQGQLFDYEQYF. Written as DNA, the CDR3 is TGCGCCAGCAGCCAAGATAAGCAAGGACAGCTTTTCGACTACGAGCAGTACTTC.

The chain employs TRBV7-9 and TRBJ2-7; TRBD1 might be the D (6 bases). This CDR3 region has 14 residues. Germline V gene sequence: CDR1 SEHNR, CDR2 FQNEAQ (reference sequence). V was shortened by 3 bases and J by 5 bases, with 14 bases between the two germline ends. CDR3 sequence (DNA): TGTGCCAGCAGCTTCGAAACAGGGACCCACGAGCAGTACTTC. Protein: CASSFETGTHEQYF.

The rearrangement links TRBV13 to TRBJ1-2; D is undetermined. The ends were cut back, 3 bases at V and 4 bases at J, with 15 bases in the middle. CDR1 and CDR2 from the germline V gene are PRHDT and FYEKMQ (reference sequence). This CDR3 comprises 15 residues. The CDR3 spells CASSLTGGWLYGYTF. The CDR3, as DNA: TGTGCCAGCAGCTTGACTGGAGGGTGGCTCTATGGCTACACCTTC. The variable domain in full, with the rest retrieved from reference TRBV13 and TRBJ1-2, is AAGVIQSPRHLIKEKRETATLKCYPIPRHDTVYWYQQGPGQDPQFLISFYEKMQSDKGSIPDRFSAQQFSDYHSELNMSSLELGDSALYFCASSLTGGWLYGYTFGSGTRLTVV.

CDR3 sequence: CASSVEGRGHQGETQYF. The CDR3 nucleotides read TGTGCCAGCAGCGTAGAGGGGCGGGGGCATCAGGGAGAGACCCAGTACTTC. The chain couples TRBV9 to TRBJ2-5; maybe TRBD2 (7 bases). Trimming cost V 0 bases and J 4 bases, with 19 bases left between them. The CDR3 contains 17 residues. Germline V CDR1 and CDR2: SGDLS, YYNGEE.